Below, 2 T cell receptor beta chains from the same sample are listed, as sequenced in a study of regulatory T cells in long-lasting Graves disease. This sample's time point: newly diagnosed GD, antithyroid drugs for less than 3 months. Researchers made the TCR library from RNA that was extracted from PBMCs. The authors built TCR beta libraries using iRepertoire HTBI primers and Arm-PCR of CDR3 regions. TCRdb passed the multiplex PCR reads through MiXCR, listing each CDR3 protein once. The sample holds 400,000 to 550,000 distinct CDR3 sequences, 15% to 20% seen once. These same records also appear under a second study, on T cells in Graves' hyperthyroidism and ophthalmopathy.

Specimen: peripheral blood mononuclear cells (PBMCs), collected at new diagnosis, from a patient treated with antithyroid drugs. Source of these receptors: a woman under 30 with Graves disease.

The V gene is TRBV27, the J gene TRBJ1-2; possibly TRBD1 for D (5 bases). Germline assignment: CDR1 MNHEY and CDR2 SMNVEV (reference sequence). CDR3 length: 13 residues. V lost 3 bases and J 6 bases, leaving 11 bases between the germline ends. The CDR3 here is CASSLGGFDGYTF. CDR3 nucleotides: TGTGCCAGCAGTTTGGGGGGATTCGATGGCTACACCTTC.

The rearrangement uses TRBV7-2 and TRBJ2-3, with 9 bases matching TRBD2. Germline V gene lookup returns CDR1 SGHTA and CDR2 FQGNSA. V lost 0 bases and J lost 4; bases outside the gene matches: 2. This CDR3 is built from 15 residues. The CDR3 sequence: CASSLAAGGPDTQYF. CDR3 nucleotides: TGTGCCAGCAGCTTAGCGGCGGGAGGGCCAGATACGCAGTATTTT.